This TCR beta chain emerged from a study of molecular identifiers for immune sequencing clone quantification (dated by TCRdb to the late 2010s). For the wider study: For a replicate experiment, RNA from roughly 21,000 or 96,000 naive CD8 T cells was divided into five aliquots, of which four were sequenced. The study was a methods study using CD8 T cells to benchmark molecular-identifier clustering-based TCR repertoire sequencing (MIDCIRS) and TCR RNA copy counting. Broad study findings and their caveats: In CMV-specific effector cells, over 98% of molecules were held by clones above 20 RNA copies, whereas under 1% of molecules were held by such clones in naive cells. When barcode sub-clustering was omitted, TCR diversity was inflated by chimeric consensus sequences, with chimeras reaching as high as 47%. Naive libraries contained spiked-in Jurkat TCR RNA (approximately ten copies' worth), which is not part of the donor repertoire. Highly expanded clone sizes could be underestimated because identical TCR molecules may share a barcode. About 2.9 recovered TCR RNA copies per cell were obtained by modeling, versus about 10 by digital PCR, implying a capture efficiency of about 30%. Spiked-in Jurkat TCR RNA equal to a single cell's worth was reported to be detectable even within 1,100,000 naive CD8 T cells.

Libraries of naive CD8 T cells were built from approximately 20,000 to 1,000,000 sorted cells, with 10%, 30% or 50% of the purified RNA used. Naive CD8 T cells, defined as CD8+CD4-CCR7+CD45RA+, were FACS-sorted into RLT Plus buffer on a BD FACSAria II. To test detection sensitivity, Jurkat RNA equivalent to more than eight TCR copies was spiked into samples of roughly 18,000-1,000,000 naive CD8 T cells. Enrichment of CD8 T cells was done with RosetteSep CD8+ T Cell Enrichment Cocktail plus Ficoll-Paque, and ACK red cell lysis came afterward. Remarks on this clonotype: The specificity of this receptor is unknown. No base quality information exists; no much larger clone differs at one position.

The germline V gene supplies CDR1 MNHEY and CDR2 SVGEGT. Including the terminal cysteine and phenylalanine, the CDR3 comprises 17 residues. Only the CDR3 part of the read is kept: 51 bases, read in frame from the first base. Compared with germline, V lacks 0 bases and J lacks 1 base; bases without a gene match: 4. Library preparation employed PCR. This sample was sequenced with an Illumina HiSeq 4000. Preparation of bulk TCR libraries followed a previously described approach, with the TCR primers listed in Table S5. Total RNA was purified with the Qiagen AllPrep DNA/RNA kit. Reads from multiple sequencing runs of the same library were pooled before analysis. Per the authors' processing: Reads were retained only if an exact TCR constant sequence was present, and the retained reads were trimmed to 150 nt and grouped according to their 12-nt molecular barcodes. Reads within each barcode group were sub-clustered using a 15% Levenshtein threshold, and quality-weighted consensus sequences were constructed for each RNA molecule. Non-functional sequences were removed, as were lower-count sequences one edit away from another. On the basis of fitting two negative binomial distributions, barcode sub-clusters with fewer than 20% of the maximum read count were discarded. Using fastp trimming at Q25 and MiXCR clonotype assembly, TCRdb reanalyzed the public sequencing data and kept in-frame beta chains. Records with the same CDR3 protein are collapsed into one entry carrying the most frequent genes and DNA. The V and J calls come from TCRdb's annotation, not from the publication. The sample table shows 300,000 to 350,000 distinct CDR3 sequences, and about a fifth are seen once. The top ten hold 0.81% of the sample.

The sample taken for sequencing was naive CD8+ T cells from blood, with Jurkat cell RNA spiked in. The cell subset or site tag for this specimen amounts to: FACS-sorted CD8+CD4-CCR7+CD45RA+ naive T cells. The chain links TRBV6-2 or TRBV6-3 with TRBJ2-2, with 8 junctional bases fitting TRBD1. This clonotype was sampled from a human donor in good health. Some libraries in this study had Jurkat cell RNA spiked in. The nucleotides are TGTGCCAGCAGTTACTCGGGACAGGTACTGAACACCGGGGAGCTGTTTTTT. Translated, it gives CASSYSGQVLNTGELFF.